This T cell receptor (beta chain) was sequenced for a study of CD8 T cells in ankylosing spondylitis. General observations from the study: Significant enrichment of disease-linked clones was reported in matched ankylosing spondylitis synovial fluid.

This CDR3 contains 14 residues. Trimming took 1 base from V and 2 from J, leaving 10 bases between them. Germline lookup yields CDR1 SGHRS and CDR2 YFSETQ. From the 5' RACE reads, TCRdb called clonotypes with MiXCR, one entry per CDR3 protein. The sample lists approximately 69,000 distinct CDR3 sequences; 5.3% were seen once. In this sample, this clonotype turned up many times. Its antigen is unidentified. What was sequenced was blood, either unsorted or a sorted T cell fraction (not recorded which). This sequence originates from a male donor with ankylosing spondylitis or in good health (not recorded which). The chain couples TRBV5-1 to TRBJ2-7; TRBD1 might be the D (5 bases). The CDR3 here is CASSLKTVPYEQYF. The DNA for the CDR3 is TGCGCCAGCAGCTTGAAGACAGTGCCCTACGAGCAGTACTTC.